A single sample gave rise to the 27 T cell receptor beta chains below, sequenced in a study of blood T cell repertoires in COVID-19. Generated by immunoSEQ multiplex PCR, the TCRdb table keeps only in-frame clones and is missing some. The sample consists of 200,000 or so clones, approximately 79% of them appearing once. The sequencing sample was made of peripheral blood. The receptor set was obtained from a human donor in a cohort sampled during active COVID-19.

The CDR3 loop reads CASTKTGIDYGYTF. Written as DNA, the CDR3 is TGTGCCAGCACCAAAACCGGTATCGACTATGGCTACACCTTC. The chain joins TRBV5-8 to TRBJ1-2; D is unresolved. Per the germline V gene, CDR1 is SGHTS and CDR2 is YDEGEE. The CDR3 runs to 14 residues. The V and J ends lost 6 bases and 3 bases respectively, with 15 bases between them.

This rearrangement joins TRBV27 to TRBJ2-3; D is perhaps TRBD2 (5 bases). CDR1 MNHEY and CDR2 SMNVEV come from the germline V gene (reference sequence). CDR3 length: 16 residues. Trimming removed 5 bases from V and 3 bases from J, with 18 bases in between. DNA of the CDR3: TGTGCCAGCAGTCCCTTCGGACTCGATCTGACAGATACGCAGTATTTT. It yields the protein CASSPFGLDLTDTQYF.

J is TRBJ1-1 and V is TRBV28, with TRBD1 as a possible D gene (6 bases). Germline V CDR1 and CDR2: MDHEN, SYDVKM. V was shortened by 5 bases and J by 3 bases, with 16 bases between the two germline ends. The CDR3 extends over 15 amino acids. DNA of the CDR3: TGTGCCAGCAGTCGGGACATCAGGGGAGACACTGAAGCTTTCTTT. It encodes CASSRDIRGDTEAFF.

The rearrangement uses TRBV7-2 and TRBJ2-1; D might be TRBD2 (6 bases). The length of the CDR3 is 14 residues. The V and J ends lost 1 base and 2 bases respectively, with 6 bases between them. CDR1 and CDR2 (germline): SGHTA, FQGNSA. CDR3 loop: CASSLGEAYNEQFF. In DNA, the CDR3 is TGTGCCAGCAGCTTAGGGGAGGCCTACAATGAGCAGTTCTTC.

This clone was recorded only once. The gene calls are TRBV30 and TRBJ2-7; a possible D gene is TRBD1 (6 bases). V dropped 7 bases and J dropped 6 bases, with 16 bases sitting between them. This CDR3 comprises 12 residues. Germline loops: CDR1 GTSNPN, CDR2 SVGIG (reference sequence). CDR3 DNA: TGTGCCTCTCACGTTAGGGGGTCCGAGCAGTACTTC. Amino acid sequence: CASHVRGSEQYF. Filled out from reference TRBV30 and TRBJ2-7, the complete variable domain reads SQTIHQWPATLVQPVGSPLSLECTVEGTSNPNLYWYRQAAGRGLQLLFYSVGIGQISSEVPQNLSASRPQDRQFILSSKKLLLSDSGFYLCASHVRGSEQYFGPGTRLTVT.

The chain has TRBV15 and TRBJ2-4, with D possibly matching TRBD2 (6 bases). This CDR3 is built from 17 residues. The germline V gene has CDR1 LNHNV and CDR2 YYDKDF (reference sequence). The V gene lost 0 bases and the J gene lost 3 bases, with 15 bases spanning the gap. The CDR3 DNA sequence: TGTGCCACCAGCAGAGATGGGAGGTTGTTTGGCAAAAACATTCAGTACTTC. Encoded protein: CATSRDGRLFGKNIQYF.

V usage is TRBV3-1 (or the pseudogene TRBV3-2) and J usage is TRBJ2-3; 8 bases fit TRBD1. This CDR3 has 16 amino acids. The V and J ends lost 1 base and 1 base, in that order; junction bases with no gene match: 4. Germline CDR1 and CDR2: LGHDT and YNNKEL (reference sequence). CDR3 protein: CASSQGQDRGTDTQYF. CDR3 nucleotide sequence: TGTGCCAGCAGCCAAGGGCAGGACAGGGGCACAGATACGCAGTATTTT.

The DNA for the CDR3 is TGCGCCAGCAGCCAAGATTCTAGCGGGAGCTACAATGAGCAGTTCTTC. Its translation is CASSQDSSGSYNEQFF. This rearrangement joins TRBV4-3 to TRBJ2-1; 10 bases are a match to TRBD2. V gave up 0 bases and J gave up 3 bases; unmatched junction bases: 2. This CDR3 is 16 amino acids long. The V gene's germline CDR1 is LGHNA and CDR2 YSLEER.

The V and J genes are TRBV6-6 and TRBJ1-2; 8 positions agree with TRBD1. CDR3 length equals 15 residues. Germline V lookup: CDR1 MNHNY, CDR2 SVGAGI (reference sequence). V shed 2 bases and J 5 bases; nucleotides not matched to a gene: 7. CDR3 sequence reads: CASSYPGGRGYGYTF. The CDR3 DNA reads TGTGCCAGCAGTTACCCAGGGGGCAGAGGGTATGGCTACACCTTC.

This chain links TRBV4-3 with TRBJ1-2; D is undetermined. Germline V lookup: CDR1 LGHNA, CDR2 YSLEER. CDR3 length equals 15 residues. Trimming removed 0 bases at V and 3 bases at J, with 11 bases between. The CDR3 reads CASSQDTGLHYGYTF. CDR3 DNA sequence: TGCGCCAGCAGCCAAGATACGGGGTTACACTATGGCTACACCTTC.

The CDR3 here is CASSLGQPEAFF. DNA of the CDR3: TGCGCCAGCAGCTTGGGACAGCCTGAAGCTTTCTTT. V is TRBV5-1 and J is TRBJ1-1, with D perhaps TRBD1 (5 bases). The germline CDR1 and CDR2 sequences are SGHRS and YFSETQ. Trimming pared 0 bases from V and 6 bases from J, leaving 6 bases between. The CDR3 has 12 residues.

In DNA, the CDR3 is TGCGCCAGCAGCCAAGGGGGCAGGGGAGTGGAGCCCCAGCATTTT. Its translation is CASSQGGRGVEPQHF. This chain connects TRBV4-3 to TRBJ1-5; the D gene is possibly TRBD1 (6 bases). V lost 1 base, J lost 8 bases, and 15 bases lay in between. Germline CDR1 and CDR2: LGHNA and YSLEER. This CDR3 is built from 15 residues.

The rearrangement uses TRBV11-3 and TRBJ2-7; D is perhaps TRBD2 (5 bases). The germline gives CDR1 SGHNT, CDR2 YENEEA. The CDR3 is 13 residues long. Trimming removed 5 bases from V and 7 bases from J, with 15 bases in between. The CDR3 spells CASSPGGLREQYF. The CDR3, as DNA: TGTGCCAGCAGCCCCGGCGGGCTGAGAGAGCAGTACTTC.

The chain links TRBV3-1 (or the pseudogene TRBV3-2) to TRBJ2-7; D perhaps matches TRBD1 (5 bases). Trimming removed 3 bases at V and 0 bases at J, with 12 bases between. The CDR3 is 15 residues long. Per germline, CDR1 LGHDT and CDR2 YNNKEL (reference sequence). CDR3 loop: CASSHQGRSSYEQYF. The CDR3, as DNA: TGTGCCAGCAGCCATCAGGGAAGGAGCTCCTACGAGCAGTACTTC.

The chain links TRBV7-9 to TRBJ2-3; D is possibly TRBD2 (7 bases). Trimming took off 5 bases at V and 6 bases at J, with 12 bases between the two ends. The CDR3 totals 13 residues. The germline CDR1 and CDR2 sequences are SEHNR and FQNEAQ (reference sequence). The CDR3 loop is CASSLRGADTQYF. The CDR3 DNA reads TGTGCCAGCAGCCTTCGGGGGGCCGATACGCAGTATTTT. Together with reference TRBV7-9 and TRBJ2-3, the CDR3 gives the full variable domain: DTGVSQNPRHKITKRGQNVTFRCDPISEHNRLYWYRQTLGQGPEFLTYFQNEAQLEKSRLLSDRFSAERPKGSFSTLEIQRTEQGDSAMYLCASSLRGADTQYFGPGTRLTVL.

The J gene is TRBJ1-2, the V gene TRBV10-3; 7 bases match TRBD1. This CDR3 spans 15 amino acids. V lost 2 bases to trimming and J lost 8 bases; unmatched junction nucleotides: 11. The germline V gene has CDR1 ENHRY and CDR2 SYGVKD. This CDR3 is CAISEAGTAHWGYTF. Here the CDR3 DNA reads TGTGCCATCAGTGAGGCCGGGACAGCCCACTGGGGCTACACCTTC.

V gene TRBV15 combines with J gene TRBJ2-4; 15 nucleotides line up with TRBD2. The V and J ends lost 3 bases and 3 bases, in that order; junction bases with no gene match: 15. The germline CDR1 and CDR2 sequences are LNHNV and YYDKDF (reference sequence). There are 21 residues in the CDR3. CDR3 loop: CATSRGERRTSGRADKNIQYF. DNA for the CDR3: TGTGCCACCAGCAGGGGAGAGCGTAGGACTAGCGGGAGGGCCGACAAAAACATTCAGTACTTC.

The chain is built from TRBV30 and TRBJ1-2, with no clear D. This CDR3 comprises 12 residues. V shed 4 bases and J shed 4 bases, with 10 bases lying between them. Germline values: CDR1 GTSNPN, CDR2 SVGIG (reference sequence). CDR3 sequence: CAWTENRYGYTF. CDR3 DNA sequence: TGTGCCTGGACAGAAAACCGCTATGGCTACACCTTC.

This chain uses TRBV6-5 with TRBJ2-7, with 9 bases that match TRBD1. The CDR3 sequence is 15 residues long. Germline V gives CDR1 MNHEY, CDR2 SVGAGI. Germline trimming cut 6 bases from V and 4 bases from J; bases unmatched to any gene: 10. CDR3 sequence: CASSRDRGGDYEQYF. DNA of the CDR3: TGTGCCAGCAGCCGTGACAGGGGGGGGGATTACGAGCAGTACTTC.

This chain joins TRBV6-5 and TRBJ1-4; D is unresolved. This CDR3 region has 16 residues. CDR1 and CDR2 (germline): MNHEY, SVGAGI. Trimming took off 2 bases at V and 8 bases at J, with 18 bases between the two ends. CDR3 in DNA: TGTGCCAGCAGTTACGCCGATGCGGGAGGGCGGGAAAAACTGTTTTTT. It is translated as CASSYADAGGREKLFF.

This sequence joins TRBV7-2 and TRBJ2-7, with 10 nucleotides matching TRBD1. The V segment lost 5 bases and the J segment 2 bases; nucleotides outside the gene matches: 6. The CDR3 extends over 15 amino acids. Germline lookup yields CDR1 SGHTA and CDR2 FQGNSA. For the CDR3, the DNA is TGTGCCAGCAGCGTGGGACAGGGGAGGACCTACGAGCAGTACTTC. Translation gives CASSVGQGRTYEQYF. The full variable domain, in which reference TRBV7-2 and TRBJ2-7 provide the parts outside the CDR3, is GAGVSQSPSNKVTEKGKDVELRCDPISGHTALYWYRQSLGQGLEFLIYFQGNSAPDKSGLPSDRFSAERTGGSVSTLTIQRTQQEDSAVYLCASSVGQGRTYEQYFGPGTRLTVT.

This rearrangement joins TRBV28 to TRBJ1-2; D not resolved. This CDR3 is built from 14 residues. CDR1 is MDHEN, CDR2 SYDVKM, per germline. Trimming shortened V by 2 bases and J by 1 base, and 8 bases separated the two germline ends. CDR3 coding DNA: TGTGCCAGCAGTTTAGGCCAGGTTAACTATGGCTACACCTTC. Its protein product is CASSLGQVNYGYTF.

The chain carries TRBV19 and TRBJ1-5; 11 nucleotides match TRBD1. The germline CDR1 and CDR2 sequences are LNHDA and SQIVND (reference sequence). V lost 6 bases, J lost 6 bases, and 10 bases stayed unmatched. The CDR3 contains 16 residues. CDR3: CASRPRTGGRVQPQHF. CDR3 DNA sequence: TGTGCCAGTAGACCCCGGACAGGGGGCAGGGTTCAGCCCCAGCATTTT.

The CDR3 is CASSPGAEDEKLFF. CDR3 sequence (DNA): TGTGCCAGCAGTCCAGGGGCGGAGGATGAAAAACTGTTTTTT. The chain links TRBV5-4 to TRBJ1-4; tentative D call: TRBD1 (6 bases). V was clipped by 5 bases and J by 6 bases, with 14 bases between them. CDR3 size: 14 residues. Germline CDR1 reads SGHNT; CDR2 reads YYREEE (reference sequence).

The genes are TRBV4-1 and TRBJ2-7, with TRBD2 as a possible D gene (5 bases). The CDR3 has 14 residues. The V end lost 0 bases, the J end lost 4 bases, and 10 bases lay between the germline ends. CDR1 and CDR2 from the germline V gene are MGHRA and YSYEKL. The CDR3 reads CASSQDISAYEQYF. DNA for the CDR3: TGCGCCAGCAGCCAAGATATTAGCGCATACGAGCAGTACTTC.

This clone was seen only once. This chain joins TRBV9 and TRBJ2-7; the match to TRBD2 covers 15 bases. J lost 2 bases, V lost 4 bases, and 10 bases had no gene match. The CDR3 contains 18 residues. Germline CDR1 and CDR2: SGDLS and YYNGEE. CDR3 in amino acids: CASSSSGTSGRRPYEQYF. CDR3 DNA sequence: TGTGCCAGCAGCTCATCTGGGACTAGCGGGAGGCGACCCTACGAGCAGTACTTC.

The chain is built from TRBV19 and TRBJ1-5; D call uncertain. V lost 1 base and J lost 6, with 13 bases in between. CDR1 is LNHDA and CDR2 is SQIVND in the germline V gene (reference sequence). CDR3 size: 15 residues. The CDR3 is CASSIGAPGFQPQHF. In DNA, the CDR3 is TGTGCCAGTAGTATAGGGGCCCCCGGATTTCAGCCCCAGCATTTT.